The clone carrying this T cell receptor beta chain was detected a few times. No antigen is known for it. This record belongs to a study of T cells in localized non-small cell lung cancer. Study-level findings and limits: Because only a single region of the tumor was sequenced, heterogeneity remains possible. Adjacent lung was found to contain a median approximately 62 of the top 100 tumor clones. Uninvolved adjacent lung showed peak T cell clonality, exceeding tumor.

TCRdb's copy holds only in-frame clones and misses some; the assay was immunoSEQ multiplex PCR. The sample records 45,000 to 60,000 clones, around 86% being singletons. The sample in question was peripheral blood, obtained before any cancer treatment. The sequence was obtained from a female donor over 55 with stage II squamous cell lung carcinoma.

CDR3 sequence (DNA): TGTGCCACCAGCAGCCTCCACATGGCGCAGTATTTT. It is translated as CATSSLHMAQYF. The V call is TRBV15, the J call TRBJ2-3; no definite D call. CDR3 size: 12 residues. CDR1 and CDR2 (germline): LNHNV, YYDKDF (reference sequence). Trimming stripped 3 bases from V and 10 bases from J, with 11 bases between.